These 27 T cell receptor beta chains came from one sample sequenced in a study of blood T cell repertoires in COVID-19. TCRdb's copy holds only in-frame clones and misses some; the assay was immunoSEQ multiplex PCR. The table records about 120,000 clones, roughly 76% of them present only once. Sequencing used peripheral blood. These receptors originate from a human donor in a cohort sampled during active COVID-19.

The rearrangement links TRBV5-1 to TRBJ1-4, with 11 nucleotides matching TRBD1. The germline gives CDR1 SGHRS, CDR2 YFSETQ. V trimming: 0 bases; J trimming: 8 bases; junction bases outside the gene matches: 3. The CDR3 sequence is 15 residues long. The CDR3 is CASSLAGQGAEKLFF. Here the CDR3 DNA reads TGCGCCAGCAGCTTGGCAGGACAGGGGGCCGAAAAACTGTTTTTT.

This chain links TRBV6-6 with TRBJ2-7; 8 bases fit TRBD1. The V segment lost 6 bases and the J segment 3 bases; nucleotides outside the gene matches: 10. This CDR3 spans 15 amino acids. Germline V gene data show CDR1 as MNHNY and CDR2 as SVGAGI (reference sequence). The CDR3 spells CASSSQGEWDYEQYF. CDR3 DNA: TGTGCCAGCAGCTCACAGGGGGAATGGGACTACGAGCAGTACTTC.

The chain uses TRBV7-9 and TRBJ1-1, with TRBD1 as a possible D gene (5 bases). Trimming took off 1 base at V and 5 bases at J, with 26 bases between the two ends. CDR3 length: 19 residues. The germline V gene encodes CDR1 SEHNR and CDR2 FQNEAQ (reference sequence). The CDR3 DNA reads TGTGCCAGCAGCTTAGTCCGCGTTTCGGCAGGGCCGTTTCGTACTGAAGCTTTCTTT. Translation: CASSLVRVSAGPFRTEAFF.

This clone showed up just a few times. The chain is built from TRBV4-2 and TRBJ2-7, with D tentatively TRBD1 (6 bases). The CDR3 sequence is 15 residues long. V gave up 4 bases and J gave up 4 bases, with 17 bases separating them. The germline V gene encodes CDR1 LGHNA and CDR2 YNFKEQ. CDR3 loop: CASSPTQGNPYEQYF. CDR3 sequence (DNA): TGTGCCAGCAGCCCGACCCAGGGGAACCCGTACGAGCAGTACTTC.

This rearrangement joins TRBV30 to TRBJ1-4; D not resolved. In germline, CDR1 is GTSNPN, CDR2 SVGIG (reference sequence). V lost 5 bases, J lost 4 bases, and 14 bases lay in between. This CDR3 comprises 14 residues. CDR3 DNA: TGTGCCTGGTTCTCAAGGAGAAGTAATGAAAAACTGTTTTTT. This translates into CAWFSRRSNEKLFF.

In its sample, this clone was seen a few times. This rearrangement joins TRBV28 to TRBJ1-2, with 7 bases aligning to TRBD1. The CDR3 is made up of 14 amino acids. CDR1 is MDHEN, CDR2 SYDVKM, per germline. After removal of 7 bases from V and 4 bases from J, the junction contained 9 bases not matched to a gene. The DNA of the CDR3 is TGTGCCAGCACCCAGGGGGAAAGGGTCTATGGCTACACCTTC. This gives the protein CASTQGERVYGYTF.

V is TRBV6-5 and J is TRBJ1-5; D gene uncertain. This CDR3 spans 15 amino acids. CDR1 MNHEY and CDR2 SVGAGI come from the germline V gene. V gave up 2 bases and J gave up 2 bases, with 10 bases separating them. The CDR3 spells CASSYNSGGNQPQHF. CDR3 in DNA: TGTGCCAGCAGTTACAACTCCGGGGGCAATCAGCCCCAGCATTTT.

The CDR3: CSAKQGADSPLHF. The CDR3 coding sequence is TGCAGCGCCAAACAGGGGGCTGATTCACCCCTCCACTTT. The chain couples TRBV29-1 to TRBJ1-6, with 9 positions matching TRBD1. CDR1 is SQVTM and CDR2 is ANQGSEA in the germline V gene. J gave up 8 bases and V 7 bases, and 6 bases lay outside the gene matches. The CDR3 runs 13 residues.

The chain links TRBV6-5 to TRBJ2-7, with 7 bases that match TRBD2. Trimming removed 6 bases from V and 7 bases from J; junction bases left unmatched: 12. This CDR3 comprises 14 residues. Germline V gene lookup returns CDR1 MNHEY and CDR2 SVGAGI. The CDR3 nucleotides are TGTGCCAGCAGCCCACCTGGGTCGGGAGGTGAGCAGTACTTC. Translating gives CASSPPGSGGEQYF.

This clone was observed a single time. The chain employs TRBV7-2 and TRBJ2-7; possible D gene TRBD2, 5 bases. The CDR3 length is 12 residues. V was shortened by 4 bases and J by 6 bases, with 10 bases between the two germline ends. Germline assignment: CDR1 SGHTA and CDR2 FQGNSA. The CDR3 reads CASSSTIAEQYF. Written as DNA, the CDR3 is TGTGCCAGCAGCTCGACTATAGCCGAGCAGTACTTC.

This rearrangement joins TRBV9 to TRBJ2-7; D is undetermined. The CDR3 totals 13 residues. CDR1 is SGDLS and CDR2 is YYNGEE in the germline V gene. The ends were cut back, 3 bases at V and 0 bases at J, with 7 bases in the middle. The CDR3, as DNA: TGTGCCAGCAGCGGACACCCCTCCTACGAGCAGTACTTC. This codes for CASSGHPSYEQYF.

The V gene is TRBV7-8, the J gene TRBJ1-1; TRBD1 is a possible D gene (5 bases). Germline V gene data show CDR1 as SGHVS and CDR2 as FQNEAQ. This CDR3 contains 14 residues. The V end was cut by 8 bases, the J end by 4 bases, with 17 bases between. CDR3 residues: CASRPTGGRTEAFF. In nucleotides, the CDR3 is TGTGCCAGCCGACCTACAGGAGGGCGCACTGAAGCTTTCTTT.

This chain connects TRBV7-6 to TRBJ1-6; 7 nucleotides align to TRBD1. This CDR3 has 19 residues. Germline CDR1 and CDR2: SGHVS and FNYEAQ. V shed 4 bases, J shed 0 bases, and the junction held 12 bases outside the gene matches. CDR3 in amino acids: CASSSFRDRTSSYNSPLHF. CDR3 DNA: TGTGCCAGCAGCTCATTCCGGGACAGAACTAGCTCCTATAATTCACCCCTCCACTTT.

V is TRBV28 and J is TRBJ2-1; TRBD2 aligns across 7 bases. Trimming at V came to 5 bases and at J to 6 bases, leaving 13 bases not matched to a gene. Germline-derived CDR1 and CDR2 are MDHEN and SYDVKM. This CDR3 spans 16 amino acids. Here the CDR3 reads CASSRNNLAGINEQFF. CDR3 in DNA: TGTGCCAGCAGTCGAAACAACTTAGCGGGTATCAATGAGCAGTTCTTC.

CDR3 loop: CAIRGGIQNTEAFF. The CDR3 region has the DNA TGTGCCATCAGAGGCGGAATCCAGAACACTGAAGCTTTCTTT. The chain combines TRBV10-3 with TRBJ1-1; D is ambiguous. The CDR3 has 14 amino acids. CDR1 and CDR2 from the germline V gene are ENHRY and SYGVKD. The V gene lost 6 bases and the J gene lost 1 base, with 12 bases spanning the gap.

The chain joins TRBV3-1 (or the pseudogene TRBV3-2) to TRBJ2-7; 9 bases map to TRBD1. Unmatched junction bases numbered 7, after V lost 1 base and J lost 6 bases. This CDR3 has 15 residues. Germline CDR1 reads LGHDT; CDR2 reads YNNKEL (reference sequence). The CDR3 loop reads CASSQGGQGMREQYF. In DNA form, the CDR3 reads TGTGCCAGCAGCCAAGGGGGACAGGGAATGCGCGAGCAGTACTTC.

V and J are TRBV2 and TRBJ2-1, with D tentatively TRBD2 (5 bases). The germline CDR1 and CDR2 sequences are SNHLY and FYNNEI. The length of the CDR3 is 15 residues. The ends were cut back, 3 bases at V and 0 bases at J, with 9 bases in the middle. The CDR3 DNA follows: TGTGCCAGCAGTGAGCGGGTTAGCTCCTACAATGAGCAGTTCTTC. It is translated as CASSERVSSYNEQFF.

The chain has TRBV7-3 and TRBJ2-7; possible D gene TRBD2, 5 bases. Trimming took off 5 bases at V and 3 bases at J, with 11 bases between the two ends. The CDR3 length is 13 residues. Germline lookup yields CDR1 SGHTA and CDR2 FQGTGA. For the CDR3, the DNA is TGTGCCAGCAGCCCTGGACGGGGCTACGAGCAGTACTTC. Translating it yields CASSPGRGYEQYF.

This clone was seen once. The rearrangement uses TRBV7-2 and TRBJ2-7; 12 bases line up with TRBD2. The CDR3 extends over 15 amino acids. Germline V CDR1 and CDR2: SGHTA, FQGNSA. With V trimmed by 5 bases and J by 1 base, 3 bases remained unmatched. In DNA, the CDR3 is TGTGCCAGCAGCGAGACTAGCGGGGGTTCCTACGAGCAGTACTTC. Amino acids: CASSETSGGSYEQYF.

This chain connects TRBV3-1 (or the pseudogene TRBV3-2) to TRBJ2-1, with D unclear. V shed 4 bases and J shed 0 bases, with 7 bases lying between them. CDR1 is LGHDT, CDR2 YNNKEL, per germline (reference sequence). This CDR3 comprises 14 residues. The CDR3 region is CASSPRHSYNEQFF. In DNA, the CDR3 is TGTGCCAGCAGCCCCAGGCACTCCTACAATGAGCAGTTCTTC.

The chain has TRBV15 and TRBJ2-7, with 8 bases identical to TRBD2. Per the germline V gene, CDR1 is LNHNV and CDR2 is YYDKDF (reference sequence). There are 15 residues in the CDR3. V lost 4 bases and J lost 2; bases outside the gene matches: 7. The CDR3 here is CATSKTSGLTYEQYF. The CDR3 bases are TGTGCCACCAGCAAAACTAGCGGACTAACCTACGAGCAGTACTTC.

This clone turned up a few times. The chain combines TRBV2 with TRBJ2-7; possibly TRBD1 for D (6 bases). The CDR3 is 13 residues long. The V gene's germline CDR1 is SNHLY and CDR2 FYNNEI. Trimming shortened V by 6 bases and J by 6 bases, and 15 bases separated the two germline ends. CDR3 in DNA: TGTGCCAGCAGCAACAGGGTGGATGCCGAGCAGTACTTC. It specifies CASSNRVDAEQYF.

V is TRBV11-3 and J is TRBJ1-1; 7 bases fit TRBD1. V dropped 8 bases and J dropped 8; count of bases not matched to a gene: 11. CDR1 is SGHNT and CDR2 is YENEEA in the germline V gene. The CDR3 has 13 residues. CDR3 amino acids: CASGEAYRGEAFF. CDR3 DNA: TGTGCCAGCGGGGAAGCTTACAGGGGAGAAGCTTTCTTT.

The chain couples TRBV4-3 to TRBJ2-7; the match to TRBD1 covers 10 bases. Germline values: CDR1 LGHNA, CDR2 YSLEER. Unmatched junction bases numbered 3, after V lost 0 bases and J lost 4 bases. The CDR3 covers 15 residues. The CDR3 bases are TGCGCCAGCAGCCAAGATCAGGGACAGGGGTACGAGCAGTACTTC. It specifies CASSQDQGQGYEQYF.

This clone was counted a single time. As DNA, the CDR3 is TGTGCCAGCAGTTCAATACAGGGAGGGGCTAGCTATGGCTACACCTTC. Amino acid sequence: CASSSIQGGASYGYTF. The chain has TRBV6-5 and TRBJ1-2; a possible D gene is TRBD1 (6 bases). V shed 4 bases and J shed 4 bases, with 19 bases lying between them. Per the germline V gene, CDR1 is MNHEY and CDR2 is SVGAGI. This CDR3 comprises 16 residues.

The chain employs TRBV7-9 and TRBJ1-1; 7 bases are a match to TRBD1. This CDR3 is built from 15 residues. From germline, CDR1 is SEHNR and CDR2 FQNEAQ (reference sequence). V lost 7 bases, J lost 6 bases, and 14 bases stayed unmatched. CDR3 sequence reads: CASKLSETQGAEAFF. In DNA form, the CDR3 reads TGTGCCAGCAAATTGTCGGAGACGCAGGGGGCTGAAGCTTTCTTT.

Only one count was recorded for this clone. The J gene is TRBJ2-1, the V gene TRBV5-1, with D maybe TRBD2 (5 bases). V dropped 9 bases and J dropped 2 bases, with 15 bases sitting between them. The CDR3 loop spans 14 amino acids. Germline lookup yields CDR1 SGHRS and CDR2 YFSETQ. The CDR3 loop is CAKRRLPPYNEQFF. CDR3 sequence (DNA): TGCGCCAAGAGAAGACTACCCCCCTACAATGAGCAGTTCTTC.